This T cell receptor (beta chain) comes out of a study of cytomegalovirus exposure and HLA in healthy donors. Whole-study results and caveats: Upon later analysis, HLA-associated TCR beta chains proved more clonally expanded than other, equally common chains.

With regard to this clone: Antigen: not known.

When sampled, the donors appeared nominally healthy, though they likely had unrecorded immune exposures. It was with 60 Vbeta and 13 Jbeta primers that the PCR ran. Original processing notes: An analysis performed later counted roughly 80 million unique TCR beta chains (roughly 9.9 million of them shared). Generated by immunoSEQ multiplex PCR, the TCRdb table keeps only in-frame clones and is missing some. That table is the source of V, J and clone size, and D and trimming were worked out from the DNA. Here the sample spans tens of thousands of clones, approximately 64% being singletons. The V and J ends lost 6 bases and 3 bases respectively, with 15 bases between them. CDR1 is SQVTM, CDR2 ANQGSEA, per germline. The CDR3 length is 14 residues.

The chain couples TRBV29-1 to TRBJ1-3; maybe TRBD1 (6 bases). The sequenced sample was PBMCs. The sequence was obtained from a boy aged 10-17 years in good health and CMV-seropositive. The CDR3 region is CSVGRGGGGNTIYF. In nucleotides, the CDR3 is TGCAGCGTCGGAAGGGGGGGTGGTGGAAACACCATATATTTT. Variable domain in full (rest from reference TRBV29-1 and TRBJ1-3): SAVISQKPSRDICQRGTSLTIQCQVDSQVTMMFWYRQQPGQSLTLIATANQGSEATYESGFVIDKFPISRPNLTFSTLTVSNMSPEDSSIYLCSVGRGGGGNTIYFGEGSWLTVV.